This TCR beta chain was obtained from a study of shared clonotypes between healthy human individuals. The wider study: Aged between 18 and 49, the donors were a couple of women and a few men.

CDR3 length: 14 amino acids. V was pared by 7 bases and J by 7 bases, with 16 bases between. Germline V gene sequence: CDR1 LNHDA, CDR2 SQIVND (reference sequence). Researchers ran the assay at a deep level. Clones were sequenced by immunoSEQ multiplex PCR, and TCRdb holds only the in-frame ones, with some missing. The sample lists roughly 520,000 clones; roughly 95% were seen once. The clonotype originates from a woman aged 25 to 39 in good health. Sequenced sample: naive CD4+ T cells sorted from blood. Subset meaning: CD45RA+ positively selected. The rearrangement links TRBV19 to TRBJ2-2; D possibly corresponds to TRBD1 (5 bases). The CDR3 is CASTPHYQGGELFF. CDR3 in DNA: TGTGCCAGTACCCCCCATTACCAGGGCGGGGAGCTGTTTTTT.